This TCR beta chain comes out of a study of shared clonotypes between healthy human individuals. Regarding the study as a whole: Investigators expected sequencing depth to affect clonotype sharing among donors.

Sequencing used immunoSEQ multiplex PCR; TCRdb keeps in-frame clones, though not all of them. The repertoire consists of about 490,000 clones, with 81% occurring once and the leading ten covering roughly 13%. Turning to this clone: The antigen remains undetermined.

The receptor comes from a woman in her thirties or forties in good health. Some clones in this sample may be carry-over from other donors' samples. The sequenced sample consisted of PBMCs.

The CDR3 is CAISEGRLAGAETQYF. The CDR3 nucleotides are TGTGCCATCAGTGAAGGAAGACTAGCGGGAGCAGAGACCCAGTACTTC. The chain employs TRBV10-3 and TRBJ2-5, with TRBD2 identical over 12 bases. Germline V gene data show CDR1 as ENHRY and CDR2 as SYGVKD. The trim removed 3 bases at V and 4 bases at J, leaving 6 bases unmatched. The CDR3 loop spans 16 amino acids.